These 4 T cell receptor beta chains came from one sample sequenced in a study of metastatic and nonmetastatic thyroid tumors (dated by TCRdb to the early 2020s). Receptor libraries were prepared by PCR. Sequencing relied on an Illumina HiSeq 4000. TCRdb reanalyzed the raw reads on its own, using fastp at Q25 for trimming and MiXCR for clone calling, and kept in-frame beta chains. This sample is represented by about 92,000 clones; about 15% of them were singletons. The biggest ten clones account for 3.6% of the sample. No treatment had been received by any patient before thyroid surgery. The sample was blood. These receptors were obtained from a female donor with papillary thyroid cancer or a benign thyroid nodule (not recorded which). Some clones in this sample may be carry-over from other donors' samples.

This clone was detected many times. At the DNA level, this CDR3 is encoded by other sequences in the same sample as well. This rearrangement joins TRBV6-1 to TRBJ1-1, with a weak D call TRBD1 (6 bases). The CDR3 loop spans 13 amino acids. Per germline, CDR1 MNHNS and CDR2 SASEGT. Trimming left V 6 bases short and J 5 bases short, with 13 bases between. The CDR3 loop is CASSGGGRTEAFF. CDR3 coding DNA: TGTGCCAGCAGCGGGGGCGGGAGGACTGAAGCTTTCTTT.

The gene calls are TRBV10-3 and TRBJ1-2; 10 positions match TRBD1. The V gene's germline CDR1 is ENHRY and CDR2 SYGVKD. V shed 7 bases, J shed 6 bases, and the junction held 8 bases outside the gene matches. The CDR3 is made up of 14 amino acids. The CDR3: CAITKGQGRNGYTF. The DNA for the CDR3 is TGTGCCATCACCAAGGGACAGGGGAGAAATGGCTACACCTTC.

This clone appeared many times. At the DNA level, this CDR3 is encoded by other sequences in the same sample as well. This rearrangement joins TRBV28 to TRBJ2-5; maybe TRBD2 (7 bases). The V gene's germline CDR1 is MDHEN and CDR2 SYDVKM. V shed 6 bases and J shed 5 bases, with 16 bases lying between them. This CDR3 region has 14 residues. For the CDR3, the DNA is TGTGCCAGCAGGGAGGGGGGGACGAGGGAGACCCAGTACTTC. It yields the protein CASREGGTRETQYF.

This clone was found many times. With a much larger clone just one base away, this may be a read error. V usage is TRBV5-4 and J usage is TRBJ1-1, with 8 nucleotides matching TRBD1. Per germline, CDR1 SGHNT and CDR2 YYREEE (reference sequence). The CDR3 length is 13 residues. The V gene end was trimmed by 2 bases and the J gene end by 5 bases; junction bases not matched to a gene: 2. CDR3 bases: TGTGCCAGCAGCTTACAGGGGGAGACTGAAGCTTTCTTT. It translates to CASSLQGETEAFF.